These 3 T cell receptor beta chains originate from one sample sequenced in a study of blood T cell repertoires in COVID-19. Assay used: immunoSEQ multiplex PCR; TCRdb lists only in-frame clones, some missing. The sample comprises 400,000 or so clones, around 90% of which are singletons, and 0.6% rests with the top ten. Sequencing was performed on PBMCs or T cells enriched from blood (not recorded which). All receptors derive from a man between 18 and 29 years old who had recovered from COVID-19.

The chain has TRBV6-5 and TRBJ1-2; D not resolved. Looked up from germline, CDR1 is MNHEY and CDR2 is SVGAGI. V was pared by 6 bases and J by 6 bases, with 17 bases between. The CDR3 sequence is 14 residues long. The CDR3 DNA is TGTGCCAGCAGGGGCCAGTATTTTACGGATGGCTACACCTTC. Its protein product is CASRGQYFTDGYTF.

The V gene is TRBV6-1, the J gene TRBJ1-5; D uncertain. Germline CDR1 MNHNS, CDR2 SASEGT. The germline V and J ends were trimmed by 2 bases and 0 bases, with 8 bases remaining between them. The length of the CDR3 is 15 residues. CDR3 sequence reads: CASSETEDSNQPQHF. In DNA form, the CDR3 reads TGTGCCAGCAGTGAAACAGAAGATAGCAATCAGCCCCAGCATTTT.

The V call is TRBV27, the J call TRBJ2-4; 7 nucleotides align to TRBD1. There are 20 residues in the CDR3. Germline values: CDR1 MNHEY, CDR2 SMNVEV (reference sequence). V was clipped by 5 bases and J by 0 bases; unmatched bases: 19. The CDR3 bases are TGTGCCAGCAGTCTGGTAGTACCGGGACAGCATCCGATAGCCAAAAACATTCAGTACTTC. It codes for CASSLVVPGQHPIAKNIQYF.